The 18 T cell receptor beta chains in this list originate from one sample, sequenced in a study of blood T cell repertoires in COVID-19. The table came from immunoSEQ multiplex PCR; TCRdb's copy has only in-frame clones and leaves some out. This table has under 250,000 clones, approximately 83% appearing once. Sequencing was performed on peripheral blood. All receptors come from a woman aged 60 to 75 with acute or convalescent COVID-19.

The V gene is TRBV6-5, the J gene TRBJ1-1; no reliable D call. Trimming pared 5 bases from V and 2 bases from J, leaving 15 bases between. This CDR3 is built from 15 residues. From germline, CDR1 is MNHEY and CDR2 SVGAGI. The CDR3 reads CASSPLSEGNTEAFF. The CDR3 bases are TGTGCCAGCAGTCCCCTCTCAGAGGGCAACACTGAAGCTTTCTTT.

The chain couples TRBV15 to TRBJ1-2, with D hard to call. The V end was cut by 2 bases, the J end by 0 bases, with 10 bases between. Germline-derived CDR1 and CDR2 are LNHNV and YYDKDF (reference sequence). CDR3 size: 15 residues. The CDR3 spells CATSRQTGTNYGYTF. The CDR3, as DNA: TGTGCCACCAGCAGACAGACCGGGACTAACTATGGCTACACCTTC.

The chain carries TRBV4-1 and TRBJ1-2, with D maybe TRBD1 (6 bases). CDR3 size: 15 residues. Trimming removed 3 bases at V and 8 bases at J, with 19 bases between. Germline assignment: CDR1 MGHRA and CDR2 YSYEKL. The CDR3 here is CASSQGPGTKLGYTF. The CDR3, as DNA: TGCGCCAGCAGCCAGGGCCCCGGGACAAAGCTCGGCTACACCTTC.

The rearrangement joins TRBV6-5 to TRBJ2-5; the match to TRBD2 covers 12 bases. The CDR3 runs to 15 residues. Germline V gives CDR1 MNHEY, CDR2 SVGAGI. The CDR3 here is CGVSTSGGNQETQYF. The CDR3 coding sequence is TGTGGCGTATCAACTAGCGGGGGGAACCAAGAGACCCAGTACTTC.

The CDR3 region is CASSEYVGGPGNTIYF. Here the CDR3 DNA reads TGTGCCAGCAGTGAATACGTCGGGGGACCTGGAAACACCATATATTTT. The chain combines TRBV25-1 with TRBJ1-3; TRBD1 is a possible D gene (5 bases). Germline assignment: CDR1 MGHDK and CDR2 SYGVNS. The CDR3 runs to 16 residues. V lost 0 bases and J 2 bases, leaving 11 bases between the germline ends.

The chain has TRBV6-6 and TRBJ1-2; possible D gene TRBD1, 6 bases. The CDR3 runs to 14 residues. V was trimmed by 6 bases and J by 4 bases, leaving 15 bases between them. CDR1 MNHNY and CDR2 SVGAGI come from the germline V gene (reference sequence). CDR3 nucleotide sequence: TGTGCCAGCAGAAGAGAGGGGGAGAGCTATGGCTACACCTTC. Encoded protein: CASRREGESYGYTF.

The chain is built from TRBV5-1 and TRBJ2-3; the D is unclear. Germline V gene lookup returns CDR1 SGHRS and CDR2 YFSETQ. The CDR3 is 14 residues long. Trimming shortened V by 1 base and J by 2 bases, and 8 bases separated the two germline ends. DNA of the CDR3: TGCGCCAGCAGCTTGAACGCGTTCACAGATACGCAGTATTTT. Amino acid sequence: CASSLNAFTDTQYF.

The chain uses TRBV6-1 and TRBJ1-6; 8 nucleotides line up with TRBD1. Germline trimming cut 3 bases from V and 6 bases from J; bases unmatched to any gene: 4. In germline, CDR1 is MNHNS, CDR2 SASEGT. CDR3 length: 15 residues. As DNA, the CDR3 is TGTGCCAGCAGTGACCTCGGACAGGGTAATTCACCCCTCCACTTT. It codes for CASSDLGQGNSPLHF.

DNA of the CDR3: TGTGCCAGTAGAATCCGGGACATACCGGTGCCTCAGCCCCAGCATTTT. Translation: CASRIRDIPVPQPQHF. This chain uses TRBV19 with TRBJ1-5; the D gene is possibly TRBD1 (6 bases). Trimming took off 6 bases at V and 6 bases at J, with 21 bases between the two ends. The CDR3 contains 16 residues. CDR1 is LNHDA, CDR2 SQIVND, per germline (reference sequence).

The V call is TRBV19, the J call TRBJ2-1, with TRBD1 matching 9 bases. Germline trimming cut 7 bases from V and 6 bases from J; bases unmatched to any gene: 16. The CDR3 totals 17 residues. Germline loops: CDR1 LNHDA, CDR2 SQIVND (reference sequence). DNA for the CDR3: TGTGCCAGTACCAACAGGGGGCGCCCAGTTGGGGGCAATGAGCAGTTCTTC. Amino acid sequence: CASTNRGRPVGGNEQFF.

The chain is built from TRBV7-8 and TRBJ1-5; unclear D gene. This CDR3 is 16 amino acids long. The germline gives CDR1 SGHVS, CDR2 FQNEAQ. Trimming took off 1 base at V and 2 bases at J, with 12 bases between the two ends. This CDR3 reads CASSLEASRGNQPQHF. DNA for the CDR3: TGTGCCAGCAGCTTAGAGGCAAGTCGGGGCAATCAGCCCCAGCATTTT.

J is TRBJ1-2 and V is TRBV5-1, with D uncertain. The CDR3 spans 14 residues. The V gene's germline CDR1 is SGHRS and CDR2 YFSETQ. The ends were cut back, 0 bases at V and 0 bases at J, with 6 bases in the middle. The CDR3 sequence: CASSLDDTNYGYTF. The CDR3 nucleotides are TGCGCCAGCAGCTTGGATGACACTAACTATGGCTACACCTTC.

V gene TRBV19 combines with J gene TRBJ2-3; tentative D call: TRBD1 (5 bases). CDR1 is LNHDA, CDR2 SQIVND, per germline (reference sequence). CDR3 length equals 16 residues. V shed 5 bases and J shed 3 bases, with 18 bases lying between them. CDR3 bases: TGTGCCAGTAGTCGTGTAGGGGCGAAAGGAACAGATACGCAGTATTTT. This gives the protein CASSRVGAKGTDTQYF. Full variable domain (missing parts from reference TRBV19 and TRBJ2-3): DGGITQSPKYLFRKEGQNVTLSCEQNLNHDAMYWYRQDPGQGLRLIYYSQIVNDFQKGDIAEGYSVSREKKESFPLTVTSAQKNPTAFYLCASSRVGAKGTDTQYFGPGTRLTVL.

The chain links TRBV19 to TRBJ1-6, with 7 bases lining up with TRBD1. The CDR3 spans 15 residues. Germline trimming cut 4 bases from V and 6 bases from J; bases unmatched to any gene: 6. Germline loops: CDR1 LNHDA, CDR2 SQIVND (reference sequence). The CDR3 region is CASSSGDSFNSPLHF. The DNA for the CDR3 is TGTGCCAGTAGTAGCGGGGACAGTTTTAATTCACCCCTCCACTTT. The variable domain in full, completed from reference TRBV19 and TRBJ1-6, reads DGGITQSPKYLFRKEGQNVTLSCEQNLNHDAMYWYRQDPGQGLRLIYYSQIVNDFQKGDIAEGYSVSREKKESFPLTVTSAQKNPTAFYLCASSSGDSFNSPLHFGNGTRLTVT.

In its sample, this clone was seen once. Written as DNA, the CDR3 is TGTGCCAGCAGCGTAGGTGTTGGGGGGGGCAACTATGGCTACACCTTC. Encoded protein: CASSVGVGGGNYGYTF. The chain carries TRBV9 and TRBJ1-2, with D possibly TRBD1 on 6 matching bases. V was cut by 0 bases and J by 2 bases, with 14 bases left in between. Per the germline V gene, CDR1 is SGDLS and CDR2 is YYNGEE. The CDR3 covers 16 residues.

The chain uses TRBV18 and TRBJ1-2; D not certain. This CDR3 comprises 16 residues. V lost 6 bases to trimming and J lost 0 bases, with 17 bases between them. The germline CDR1 and CDR2 sequences are KGHSH and LQKENI. The CDR3 loop reads CASSLGSSASNYGYTF. The DNA of the CDR3 is TGTGCCAGCTCCCTGGGGAGTTCAGCTTCTAACTATGGCTACACCTTC.

The J gene is TRBJ2-5, the V gene TRBV7-2; tentatively, D is TRBD2 (6 bases). The CDR3 sequence is 14 residues long. Trimming cost V 5 bases and J 5 bases, with 15 bases left between them. The V gene's germline CDR1 is SGHTA and CDR2 FQGNSA. The CDR3 loop reads CASSPRGLAETQYF. The CDR3 nucleotides are TGTGCCAGCAGCCCCCGCGGCCTAGCGGAGACCCAGTACTTC.

The CDR3 is CASSLGLAGGSFQETQYF. The DNA for the CDR3 is TGCGCCAGCAGCTTGGGACTAGCGGGGGGATCCTTTCAAGAGACCCAGTACTTC. The chain carries TRBV5-1 and TRBJ2-5; TRBD2 agrees at 13 bases. This CDR3 spans 18 amino acids. With 0 bases clipped from V and 2 bases from J, the junction kept 7 bases outside the gene matches. Germline V CDR1 and CDR2: SGHRS, YFSETQ.